This T cell receptor (beta chain) was captured in a study of cytomegalovirus exposure and HLA in healthy donors. Measured with immunoSEQ multiplex PCR; TCRdb has only the in-frame clones, and not every one. The sample holds over 150,000 clones, about four fifths seen once. The approximately 120-subject validation cohort, separate from the roughly 670-subject first cohort, included the donors. Study findings and constraints: In vitro work confirmed that a few CMV-associated chains recognize CMV antigens. A subsequent analysis found that TCR clusters from the first cohort also tended to co-occur in the 90 to 150 validation repertoires, with less than 95% of cluster scores above 0. The study listed some 160 cytomegalovirus-associated TCR beta chains.

A remark on this clone: Its antigen is still unknown.

Sequencing used PBMCs. This TCR was recovered from a woman aged 18-29 years in good health and CMV-seropositive.

CDR3 bases: TGTGCCAGCAGCGTCCCCAGTAGCGGGGGACTCCAGGAGCAGTTCTTC. Its protein product is CASSVPSSGGLQEQFF. This chain links TRBV7-8 with TRBJ2-1; 9 positions agree with TRBD2. This CDR3 has 16 residues. Germline V gene sequence: CDR1 SGHVS, CDR2 FQNEAQ. The V gene end was trimmed by 5 bases and the J gene end by 10 bases; junction bases not matched to a gene: 15.